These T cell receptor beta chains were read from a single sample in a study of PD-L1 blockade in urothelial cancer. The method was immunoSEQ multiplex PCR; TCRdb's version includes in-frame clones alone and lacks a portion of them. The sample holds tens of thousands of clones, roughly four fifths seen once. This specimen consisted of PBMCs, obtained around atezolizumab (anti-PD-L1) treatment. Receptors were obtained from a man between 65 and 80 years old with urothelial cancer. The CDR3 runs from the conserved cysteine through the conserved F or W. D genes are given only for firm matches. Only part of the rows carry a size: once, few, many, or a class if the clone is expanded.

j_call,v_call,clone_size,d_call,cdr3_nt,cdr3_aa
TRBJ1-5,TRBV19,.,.,TGTGCCAGTACCCCGGGTCCGGGGGAGGAGAAGCCCCAGCATTTT,CASTPGPGEEKPQHF
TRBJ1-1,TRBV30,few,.,TGTGCCTGGGATGCAGGGTGGGGCAGTACTGAAGCTTTCTTT,CAWDAGWGSTEAFF
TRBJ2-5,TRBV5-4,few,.,TGTGCCAGCAGAATGGAACAGTCGCAAGAGACCCAGTACTTC,CASRMEQSQETQYF
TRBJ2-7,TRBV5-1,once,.,TGCGCCAGCAGCGAGGACCGGGACACCTACGAGCAGTACTTC,CASSEDRDTYEQYF
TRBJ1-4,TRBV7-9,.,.,TGTGCCAGCAGACCGGGTCAGGGAAGTGAAAAACTGTTTTTT,CASRPGQGSEKLFF
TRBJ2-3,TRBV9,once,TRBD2,TGTGCCAGCAGCGCCACCGTTAGCGGGAGAATCACAGATACGCAGTATTTT,CASSATVSGRITDTQYF
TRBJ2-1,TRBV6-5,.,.,TGTGCCAGCTTCTTAAGGGGGAGCGGTGAGTTCTTC,CASFLRGSGEFF
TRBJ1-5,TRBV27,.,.,TGTGCCAGCAGCCCCGACAGTTATAGCAATCAGCCCCAGCATTTT,CASSPDSYSNQPQHF
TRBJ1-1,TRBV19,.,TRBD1,TGTGCCAGTACGCCAATATTGGGACAGGGGGCCCACACTGAAGCTTTCTTT,CASTPILGQGAHTEAFF
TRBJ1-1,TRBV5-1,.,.,TGCGCCAGCAGCTTGGTGGGCAGGGGCGCTGAAGCTTTCTTT,CASSLVGRGAEAFF
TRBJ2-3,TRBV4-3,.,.,TGCGCCAGCAGCCAAGATTTGAGCTATCAGGCGCAGTATTTT,CASSQDLSYQAQYF
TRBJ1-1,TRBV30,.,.,TGTGCCTGGAGACAGGGGAACACTGAAGCTTTCTTT,CAWRQGNTEAFF